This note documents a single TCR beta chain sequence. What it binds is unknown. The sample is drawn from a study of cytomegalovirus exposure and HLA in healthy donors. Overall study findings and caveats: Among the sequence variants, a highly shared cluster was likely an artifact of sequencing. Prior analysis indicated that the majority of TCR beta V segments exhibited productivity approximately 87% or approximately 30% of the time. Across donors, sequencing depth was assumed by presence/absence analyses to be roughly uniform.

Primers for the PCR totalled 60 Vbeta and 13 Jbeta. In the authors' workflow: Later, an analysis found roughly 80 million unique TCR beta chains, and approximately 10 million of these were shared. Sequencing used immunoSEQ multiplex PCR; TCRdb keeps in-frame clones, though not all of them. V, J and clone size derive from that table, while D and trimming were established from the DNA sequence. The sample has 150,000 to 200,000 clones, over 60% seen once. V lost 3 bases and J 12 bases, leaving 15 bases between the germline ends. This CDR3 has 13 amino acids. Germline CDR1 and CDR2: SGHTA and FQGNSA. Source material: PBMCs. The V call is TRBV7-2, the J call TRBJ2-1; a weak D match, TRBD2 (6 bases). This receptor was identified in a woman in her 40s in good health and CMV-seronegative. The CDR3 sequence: CASSLGTRRGQFF. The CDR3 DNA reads TGTGCCAGCAGCTTGGGTACAAGGAGGGGGCAGTTCTTC.